Below are 27 T cell receptor beta chains sequenced from a single sample in a study of human T cells and chemical hapten exposure. TCRdb itself ran the RACE reads through MiXCR, one entry per CDR3 protein. This sample has approximately 400,000 distinct CDR3 sequences, with about 4.8% found just once. Time point denoted: patch test 1, 2 weeks after DPC sensitization. Regarding treatment: therapeutic diphenylcyclopropenone sensitization with weekly scalp DPC. Sequencing used whole blood, obtained in connection with sensitization to the hapten diphenylcyclopropenone (DPC). These receptor sequences come from a woman in her fifties or sixties with alopecia areata. Some clones in this sample may be carry-over from other donors' samples.

Ten or more counts support this clonotype. The chain carries TRBV5-1 and TRBJ2-3; 10 positions agree with TRBD2. This CDR3 has 16 amino acids. V was clipped by 0 bases and J by 2 bases; unmatched bases: 3. From germline, CDR1 is SGHRS and CDR2 YFSETQ. The CDR3 here is CASSLEAGGVTDTQYF. In nucleotides, the CDR3 is TGCGCCAGCAGCTTGGAAGCGGGAGGGGTCACAGATACGCAGTATTTT.

At least ten counts were recorded for this clonotype. This chain links TRBV4-2 with TRBJ2-1, with 10 nucleotides matching TRBD2. This CDR3 region has 15 residues. V dropped 1 base and J dropped 4; count of bases not matched to a gene: 1. Germline-derived CDR1 and CDR2 are LGHNA and YNFKEQ. The CDR3, as DNA: TGTGCCAGCAGCCAAGCTAGCGGGGGATACAATGAGCAGTTCTTC. Encoded protein: CASSQASGGYNEQFF.

The sample holds many counts of this clonotype. The V gene is TRBV12-3 or TRBV12-4, the J gene TRBJ2-3; no firm D call. The V and J ends lost 6 bases and 4 bases respectively, with 17 bases between them. The CDR3 extends over 15 amino acids. The CDR3 DNA reads as TGTGCCAGCAGCGCTGGTCAGCCCAAGGCAGATACGCAGTATTTT. It codes for CASSAGQPKADTQYF.

The rearrangement uses TRBV28 and TRBJ2-3, with TRBD2 matching 14 bases. The CDR3 is 17 residues long. Germline V lookup: CDR1 MDHEN, CDR2 SYDVKM. J was trimmed by 1 base and V by 6 bases; bases with no gene match: 6. In DNA form, the CDR3 reads TGTGCCAGCAGAGGTTTGACTAGCGGGAGGGGCACAGATACGCAGTATTTT. Protein product: CASRGLTSGRGTDTQYF.

This clonotype was detected only a few times. The V and J genes are TRBV4-2 and TRBJ1-2; 8 nucleotides agree with TRBD1. The CDR3 extends over 13 amino acids. Per germline, CDR1 LGHNA and CDR2 YNFKEQ. The J segment lost 7 bases and the V segment lost 5 bases, leaving 6 bases of the junction unmatched. The CDR3: CASSSGQGVGYTF. In DNA, the CDR3 is TGTGCCAGCAGCTCCGGACAGGGAGTTGGCTACACCTTC.

This clonotype was observed at least ten times. The gene calls are TRBV7-9 and TRBJ2-3, with no clear D. The CDR3 spans 13 residues. The ends were cut back, 8 bases at V and 2 bases at J, with 11 bases in the middle. Germline values: CDR1 SEHNR, CDR2 FQNEAQ (reference sequence). CDR3 sequence: CASGGENTDTQYF. The CDR3 coding sequence is TGTGCCAGCGGTGGCGAGAACACAGATACGCAGTATTTT.

This clonotype appeared many times. The V gene is TRBV29-1, the J gene TRBJ1-1, with TRBD1 matching over 12 bases. CDR3 length equals 13 residues. Germline-derived CDR1 and CDR2 are SQVTM and ANQGSEA. Losses at the gene ends were 0 bases for V and 12 bases for J; bases not matched to a gene: 5. The CDR3 DNA follows: TGCAGCGTTGAAGAAGGGACAGGGGGCGCGTCTTTCTTT. It yields the protein CSVEEGTGGASFF.

The chain recombines TRBV6-2 or TRBV6-3 with TRBJ1-1, with 7 positions matching TRBD1. Germline V gene data show CDR1 as MNHEY and CDR2 as SVGEGT. The CDR3 runs to 13 residues. Trimming cost V 6 bases and J 6 bases; bases outside gene matches: 7. The CDR3 spells CASSLHQGAEAFF. The DNA of the CDR3 is TGTGCCAGCAGCTTACACCAGGGGGCTGAAGCTTTCTTT.

Ten or more counts support this clonotype. The gene calls are TRBV4-2 and TRBJ2-7, with 11 bases fitting TRBD2. The CDR3 consists of 16 residues. Germline V gene sequence: CDR1 LGHNA, CDR2 YNFKEQ. J lost 5 bases, V lost 3 bases, and 9 bases had no gene match. The CDR3 nucleotides are TGTGCCAGCAGCCACATAGCGGGAGGGCCAAGGGACGAGCAGTACTTC. Translated: CASSHIAGGPRDEQYF.

In this sample, this clonotype turned up many times. The rearrangement uses TRBV20-1 and TRBJ2-7; 7 bases fit TRBD2. The CDR3 covers 12 residues. Germline CDR1 DFQATT, CDR2 SNEGSKA (reference sequence). V lost 3 bases, J lost 6 bases, and 5 bases stayed unmatched. CDR3 residues: CSARFGGSEQYF. As DNA, the CDR3 is TGCAGTGCTAGGTTCGGCGGGAGCGAGCAGTACTTC.

This clonotype has more than one count but fewer than ten. The rearrangement links TRBV20-1 to TRBJ2-1; TRBD2 aligns across 8 bases. Trimming cost V 7 bases and J 5 bases; bases outside gene matches: 10. The CDR3 runs to 14 residues. Germline V gene data show CDR1 as DFQATT and CDR2 as SNEGSKA (reference sequence). The CDR3 nucleotides are TGCAGTGTTTCGGGGGGGGCTCGCAACAATGAGCAGTTCTTC. This gives the protein CSVSGGARNNEQFF.

This clonotype was detected ten times or more. The rearrangement joins TRBV25-1 to TRBJ2-7; perhaps TRBD2 as D (5 bases). The V gene's germline CDR1 is MGHDK and CDR2 SYGVNS. The CDR3 consists of 12 residues. V was cut by 1 base and J by 5 bases, with 6 bases left in between. The CDR3 sequence is CASSESRDEQYF. In DNA, the CDR3 is TGTGCCAGCAGTGAATCGCGGGACGAGCAGTACTTC.

This clonotype came up many times. DNA for the CDR3: TGCAGCGCCGACAGCTATGGCTACACCTTC. Translating it yields CSADSYGYTF. The chain employs TRBV29-1 and TRBJ1-2, with D possibly matching TRBD1 (5 bases). Germline V gene sequence: CDR1 SQVTM, CDR2 ANQGSEA. Trimming left V 7 bases short and J 4 bases short, with 7 bases between. The CDR3 spans 10 residues.

In its sample, this clonotype was seen a few times. The chain joins TRBV7-2 to TRBJ2-7; tentatively, D is TRBD1 or TRBD2 (5 bases each). V lost 5 bases to trimming and J lost 0 bases, with 14 bases between them. This CDR3 has 15 amino acids. The germline V gene has CDR1 SGHTA and CDR2 FQGNSA. In DNA form, the CDR3 reads TGTGCCAGCAGCGCCCGGGACCTGAGCTCCTACGAGCAGTACTTC. It is translated as CASSARDLSSYEQYF.

In its sample, this clonotype was seen many times. The chain couples TRBV20-1 to TRBJ2-1; the D gene is possibly TRBD2 (5 bases). Germline loops: CDR1 DFQATT, CDR2 SNEGSKA (reference sequence). The CDR3 sequence is 19 residues long. The ends were cut back, 3 bases at V and 0 bases at J, with 24 bases in the middle. CDR3: CSASGWLADFGGSYNEQFF. The CDR3 DNA reads TGCAGTGCTAGTGGGTGGCTAGCCGACTTCGGCGGCTCCTACAATGAGCAGTTCTTC.

This chain uses TRBV30 with TRBJ1-5; TRBD1 is a possible D gene (5 bases). CDR3 length: 13 residues. V was trimmed by 0 bases and J by 7 bases, leaving 10 bases between them. Germline CDR1 is GTSNPN and CDR2 is SVGIG (reference sequence). CDR3 coding DNA: TGTGCCTGGAGTGTCGGGGCGGAACAGCCCCAGCATTTT. Encoded protein: CAWSVGAEQPQHF. Full variable domain (outside the CDR3, taken from reference TRBV30 and TRBJ1-5): SQTIHQWPATLVQPVGSPLSLECTVEGTSNPNLYWYRQAAGRGLQLLFYSVGIGQISSEVPQNLSASRPQDRQFILSSKKLLLSDSGFYLCAWSVGAEQPQHFGDGTRLSIL.

This clonotype was seen repeatedly, ten times or more. This sequence joins TRBV3-1 and TRBJ1-5; D not certain. The CDR3 is 15 residues long. Germline V gene data show CDR1 as LGHDT and CDR2 as YNNKEL (reference sequence). V lost 4 bases to trimming and J lost 2 bases, with 12 bases between them. DNA of the CDR3: TGTGCCAGCAGCCCCAGGTCGGATCGCAATCAGCCCCAGCATTTT. Protein product: CASSPRSDRNQPQHF.

This clonotype appeared a few times. The CDR3 DNA is TGTGCCAGCAGACCCCCACAGGGCGGCACTGAAGCTTTCTTT. Amino acid sequence: CASRPPQGGTEAFF. The chain joins TRBV7-9 to TRBJ1-1; D might be TRBD1 (6 bases). Looked up from germline, CDR1 is SEHNR and CDR2 is FQNEAQ (reference sequence). The CDR3 extends over 14 amino acids. Trimming cost V 6 bases and J 4 bases, with 15 bases left between them.

This clonotype was detected ten times or more. This chain connects TRBV5-1 to TRBJ2-3, with D possibly being TRBD2 (6 bases). V was shortened by 5 bases and J by 4 bases, with 17 bases between the two germline ends. CDR3 size: 15 residues. Germline V gene lookup returns CDR1 SGHRS and CDR2 YFSETQ. CDR3 loop: CASSREGLAPDTQYF. The CDR3 DNA is TGCGCCAGCAGTCGTGAAGGGCTAGCGCCAGATACGCAGTATTTT.

This clonotype has just a few counts. The chain uses TRBV12-3 or TRBV12-4 and TRBJ1-5, with a weak D call TRBD1 (5 bases). The CDR3 loop spans 18 amino acids. Between the trimmed V and J ends, which lost 6 bases and 1 base, there was a span of 22 bases. Written as DNA, the CDR3 is TGTGCCAGCAGCATAGACCCGCCCGGGGCGGCCAGCAATCAGCCCCAGCATTTT. This sequence encodes CASSIDPPGAASNQPQHF.

This clonotype occurred a few times. J is TRBJ2-6 and V is TRBV2; TRBD1 matches 10 bases. The CDR3 sequence is 18 residues long. V was clipped by 7 bases and J by 0 bases; unmatched bases: 9. The germline CDR1 and CDR2 sequences are SNHLY and FYNNEI. Here the CDR3 DNA reads TGTGCCAGCATTTTGACAGGGGGCCTTAACTCTGGGGCCAACGTCCTGACTTTC. Translation: CASILTGGLNSGANVLTF.

V is TRBV4-1 and J is TRBJ2-3; a weak D match, TRBD2 (5 bases). Trimming removed 0 bases from V and 4 bases from J, with 14 bases in between. This CDR3 has 16 residues. The germline V gene has CDR1 MGHRA and CDR2 YSYEKL. Here the CDR3 DNA reads TGCGCCAGCAGCCAAGAGCTAGCAGCCCCTGCAGATACGCAGTATTTT. Translated, it gives CASSQELAAPADTQYF.

The chain recombines TRBV7-6 with TRBJ2-1; TRBD2 matches at 7 bases. V trimming: 1 base; J trimming: 1 base; junction bases outside the gene matches: 4. The V gene's germline CDR1 is SGHVS and CDR2 FNYEAQ. CDR3 length equals 16 residues. The CDR3 is CASSLVGLSSYNEQFF. In DNA form, the CDR3 reads TGTGCCAGCAGCTTAGTGGGACTAAGTTCCTACAATGAGCAGTTCTTC.

The chain uses TRBV12-3 or TRBV12-4 and TRBJ1-4; D is perhaps TRBD1 (6 bases). The CDR3 has 14 amino acids. Deletions cut 3 bases from V and 8 bases from J, with 13 bases between. The CDR3: CASSFSGGGEKLFF. For the CDR3, the DNA is TGTGCCAGCAGTTTCTCGGGGGGCGGCGAAAAACTGTTTTTT.

This clonotype was observed many times. The genes are TRBV28 and TRBJ1-4, with unresolved D. The CDR3 length is 14 residues. Germline V gives CDR1 MDHEN, CDR2 SYDVKM. V was cut by 3 bases and J by 0 bases, with 5 bases left in between. The CDR3 nucleotides read TGTGCCAGCAGTTTGATGACAACTAATGAAAAACTGTTTTTT. Its protein is CASSLMTTNEKLFF. Full variable domain (outside the CDR3, taken from reference TRBV28 and TRBJ1-4): DVKVTQSSRYLVKRTGEKVFLECVQDMDHENMFWYRQDPGLGLRLIYFSYDVKMKEKGDIPEGYSVSREKKERFSLILESASTNQTSMYLCASSLMTTNEKLFFGSGTQLSVL.

In this sample, this clonotype turned up many times. The V and J genes are TRBV30 and TRBJ1-5; TRBD1 agrees at 7 bases. Trimming took 4 bases from V and 4 from J; bases not matched to a gene: 4. The CDR3 runs 13 residues. CDR1 and CDR2 from the germline V gene are GTSNPN and SVGIG (reference sequence). The CDR3 loop reads CAWNEGANQPQHF. The CDR3 DNA reads TGTGCCTGGAACGAGGGGGCAAATCAGCCCCAGCATTTT.

At least ten counts were recorded for this clonotype. The chain uses TRBV14 and TRBJ2-3; D is perhaps TRBD1 or TRBD2 (5 bases each). Trimming took 2 bases from V and 0 from J, leaving 9 bases between them. The CDR3 loop spans 15 amino acids. Germline loops: CDR1 SGHDN, CDR2 FVKESK. The CDR3 here is CASSQLGDSTDTQYF. The CDR3 DNA follows: TGTGCCAGCAGCCAATTGGGGGATAGCACAGATACGCAGTATTTT.